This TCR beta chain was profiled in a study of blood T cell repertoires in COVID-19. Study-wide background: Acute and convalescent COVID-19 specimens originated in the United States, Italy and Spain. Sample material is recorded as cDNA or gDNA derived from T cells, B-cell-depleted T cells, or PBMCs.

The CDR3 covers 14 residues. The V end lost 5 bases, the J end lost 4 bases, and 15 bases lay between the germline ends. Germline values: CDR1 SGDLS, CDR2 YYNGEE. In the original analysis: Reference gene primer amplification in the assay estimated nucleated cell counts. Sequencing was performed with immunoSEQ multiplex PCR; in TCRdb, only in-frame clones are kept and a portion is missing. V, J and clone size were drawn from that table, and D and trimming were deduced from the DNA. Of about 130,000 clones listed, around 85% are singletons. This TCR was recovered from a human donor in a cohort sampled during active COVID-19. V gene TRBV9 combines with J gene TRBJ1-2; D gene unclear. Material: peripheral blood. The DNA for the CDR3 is TGTGCCAGCAGAGACTCGGGGATACTCTATGGCTACACCTTC. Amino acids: CASRDSGILYGYTF.